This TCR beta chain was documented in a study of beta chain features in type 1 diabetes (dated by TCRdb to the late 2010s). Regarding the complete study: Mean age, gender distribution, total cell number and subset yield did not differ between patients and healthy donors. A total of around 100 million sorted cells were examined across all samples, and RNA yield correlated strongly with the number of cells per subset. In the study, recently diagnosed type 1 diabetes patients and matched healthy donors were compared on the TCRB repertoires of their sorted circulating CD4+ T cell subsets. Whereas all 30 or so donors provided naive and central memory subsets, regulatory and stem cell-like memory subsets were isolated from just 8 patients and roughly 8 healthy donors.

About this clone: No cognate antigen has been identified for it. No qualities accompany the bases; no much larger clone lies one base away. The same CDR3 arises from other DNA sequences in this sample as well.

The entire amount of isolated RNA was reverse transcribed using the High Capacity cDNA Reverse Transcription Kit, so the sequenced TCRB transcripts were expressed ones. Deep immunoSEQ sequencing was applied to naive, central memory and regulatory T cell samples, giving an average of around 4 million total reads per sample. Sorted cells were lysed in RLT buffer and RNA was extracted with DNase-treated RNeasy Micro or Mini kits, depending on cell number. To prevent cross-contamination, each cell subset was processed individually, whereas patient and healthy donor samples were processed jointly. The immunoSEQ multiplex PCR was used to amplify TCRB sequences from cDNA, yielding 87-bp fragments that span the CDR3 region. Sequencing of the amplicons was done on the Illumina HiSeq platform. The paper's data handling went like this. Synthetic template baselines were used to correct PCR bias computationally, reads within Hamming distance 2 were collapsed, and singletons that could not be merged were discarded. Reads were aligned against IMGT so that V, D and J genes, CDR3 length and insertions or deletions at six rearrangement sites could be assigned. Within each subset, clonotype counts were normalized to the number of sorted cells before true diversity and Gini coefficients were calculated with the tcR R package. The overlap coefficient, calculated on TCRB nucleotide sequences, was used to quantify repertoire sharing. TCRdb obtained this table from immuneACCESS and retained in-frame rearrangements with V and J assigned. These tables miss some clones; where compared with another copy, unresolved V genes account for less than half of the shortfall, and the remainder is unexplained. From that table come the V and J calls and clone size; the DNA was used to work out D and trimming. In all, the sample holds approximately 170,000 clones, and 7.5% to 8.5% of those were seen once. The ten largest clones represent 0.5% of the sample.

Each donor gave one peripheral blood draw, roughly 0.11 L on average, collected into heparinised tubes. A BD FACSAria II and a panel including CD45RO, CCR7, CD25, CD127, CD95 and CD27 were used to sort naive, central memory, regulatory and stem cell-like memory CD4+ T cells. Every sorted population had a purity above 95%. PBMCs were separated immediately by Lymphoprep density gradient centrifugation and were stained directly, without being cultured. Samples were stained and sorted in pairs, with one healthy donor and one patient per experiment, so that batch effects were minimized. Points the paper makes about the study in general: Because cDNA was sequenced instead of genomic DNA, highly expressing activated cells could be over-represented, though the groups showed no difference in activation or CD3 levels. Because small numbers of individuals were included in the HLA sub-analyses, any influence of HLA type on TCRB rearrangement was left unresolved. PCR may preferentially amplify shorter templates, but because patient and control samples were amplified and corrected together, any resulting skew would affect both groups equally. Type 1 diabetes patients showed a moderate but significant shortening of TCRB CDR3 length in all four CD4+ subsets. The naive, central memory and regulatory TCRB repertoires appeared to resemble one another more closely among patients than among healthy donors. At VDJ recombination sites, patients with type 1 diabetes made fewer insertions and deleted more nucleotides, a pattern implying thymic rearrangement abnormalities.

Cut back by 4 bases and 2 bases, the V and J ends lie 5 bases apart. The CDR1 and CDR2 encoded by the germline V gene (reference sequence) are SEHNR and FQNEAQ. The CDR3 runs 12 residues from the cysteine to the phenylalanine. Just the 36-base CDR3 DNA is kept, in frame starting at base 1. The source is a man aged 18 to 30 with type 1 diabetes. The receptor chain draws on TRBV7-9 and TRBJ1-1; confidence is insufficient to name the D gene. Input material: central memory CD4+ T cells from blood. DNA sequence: TGTGCCAGCAGCTCCCAAAACACTGAAGCTTTCTTT. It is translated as CASSSQNTEAFF.